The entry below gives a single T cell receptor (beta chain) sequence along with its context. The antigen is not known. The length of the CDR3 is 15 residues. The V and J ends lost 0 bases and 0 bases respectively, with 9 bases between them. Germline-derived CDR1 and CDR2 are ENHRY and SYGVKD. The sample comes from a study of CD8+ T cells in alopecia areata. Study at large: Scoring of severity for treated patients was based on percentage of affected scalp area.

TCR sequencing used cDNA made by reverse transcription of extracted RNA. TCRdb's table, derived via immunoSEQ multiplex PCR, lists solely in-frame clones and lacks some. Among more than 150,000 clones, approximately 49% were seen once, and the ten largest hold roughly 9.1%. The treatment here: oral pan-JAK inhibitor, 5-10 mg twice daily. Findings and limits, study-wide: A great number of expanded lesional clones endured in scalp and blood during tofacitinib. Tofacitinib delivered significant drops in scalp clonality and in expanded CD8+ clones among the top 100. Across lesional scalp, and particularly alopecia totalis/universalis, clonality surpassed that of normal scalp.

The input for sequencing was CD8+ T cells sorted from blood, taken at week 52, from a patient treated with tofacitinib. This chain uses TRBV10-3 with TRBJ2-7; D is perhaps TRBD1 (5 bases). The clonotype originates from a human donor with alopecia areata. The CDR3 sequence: CAISESRQTSYEQYF. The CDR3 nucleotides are TGTGCCATCAGTGAGTCGAGACAGACCTCCTACGAGCAGTACTTC.